This TCR beta chain originates from a study of blood T cell repertoires in COVID-19. Study background: The analysed material was cDNA or gDNA that came from T cells, B-cell-depleted T cells, or PBMCs.

J lost 7 bases, V lost 5 bases, and 4 bases had no gene match. Germline CDR1 SQVTM, CDR2 ANQGSEA. CDR3 length: 12 residues. In the study's own analysis: Estimation of nucleated cell counts was performed using reference gene primer amplification. TCRdb's table, derived via immunoSEQ multiplex PCR, lists solely in-frame clones and lacks some. V and J calls and clone size are given by that table; D and trimming were obtained from the DNA. The sample includes 150,000 or so clones, approximately 82% seen only once; the top ten take nearly 4.5%. Individuals aged about 18 to 89 years were recruited from 24 US areas. Cohort 3 donors counted as recovered after two negative PCRs, clearance, or resolved symptoms.

This sequence was found in a woman aged 45 to 65 who had recovered from COVID-19. Sequenced: PBMCs or T cells enriched from blood (not recorded which). V is TRBV29-1 and J is TRBJ1-4; 7 bases align to TRBD1. CDR3 sequence: CSVRSGGEKLFF. The CDR3 DNA sequence: TGCAGCGTTCGTTCAGGGGGTGAAAAACTGTTTTTT.